This T cell receptor (beta chain) is from a study of T cell responses to AZD1222 COVID-19 vaccine. For the study at large: Recipients boosted at about 4 weeks or about 12 weeks are pooled.

Sequenced by immunoSEQ multiplex PCR; TCRdb stores in-frame clones only, minus some. The table shows 66,000 or so clones, with more than 75% occurring only once. Study-level results: Most donors were white British, females outnumbered males, and clonal diversity was possibly underestimated. Baseline testing showed seropositivity in only five or six AZD1222 recipients. Spike-specific TCR breadth and depth both grew after two AZD1222 doses.

Germline V gene lookup returns CDR1 LNHDA and CDR2 SQIVND (reference sequence). CDR3 length: 14 residues. V was shortened by 3 bases and J by 1 base, with 8 bases between the two germline ends. On this clone itself: The antigen is undetermined.

The receptor was isolated from an adult in good health. The V call is TRBV19, the J call TRBJ2-3, with D possibly matching TRBD1 (5 bases). The sequencing used peripheral blood, collected on day 0 of AZD1222 vaccination. CDR3 sequence reads: CASSIRTRTDTQYF. CDR3 coding DNA: TGTGCCAGTAGTATTCGGACACGCACAGATACGCAGTATTTT.